Following are 4 T cell receptor beta chains from one sample sequenced in a study of liver allograft versus peripheral blood T cells. Background on the study: What was compared were the T cell receptor repertoires in transplanted livers and those in the peripheral blood of recipients.

TCRdb used MiXCR to reprocess the reads, holding one entry per CDR3 protein. The table has roughly 6,700 distinct CDR3 sequences, approximately 18% seen once. The receptors come from a human patient who had a liver transplant. Among the T cells, some may be from the graft donor.

Note on this clonotype: It may be a read error: a sequence one base away is much more abundant. CDR3 sequence (DNA): TGTGCCATCAGAGTCTTAGCGGGATCTAGCACAGATACGCAGTATTTT. Residues: CAIRVLAGSSTDTQYF. The gene calls are TRBV6-1 and TRBJ2-3; 8 bases fit TRBD2. CDR1 is MNHNS, CDR2 SASEGT, per germline. The V segment lost 10 bases and the J segment 0 bases; nucleotides outside the gene matches: 12. This CDR3 has 16 residues.

The chain links TRBV9 to TRBJ2-7; either TRBD1 or TRBD2 may fit D (5 bases each). The CDR3 is 13 residues long. The germline V gene has CDR1 SGDLS and CDR2 YYNGEE. Trimming took off 0 bases at V and 4 bases at J, with 8 bases between the two ends. The DNA of the CDR3 is TGTGCCAGCAGCGTAGGGGGACGATACGAGCAGTACTTC. Residues: CASSVGGRYEQYF.

This clonotype is classed as medium-sized. The V and J genes are TRBV29-1 and TRBJ1-2; D gene uncertain. The CDR3 contains 16 residues. Trimming removed 0 bases from V and 0 bases from J, with 14 bases in between. Germline CDR1 and CDR2: SQVTM and ANQGSEA. In DNA, the CDR3 is TGCAGCGTTGAAGATGAGAGGGCCGCTCCTAACTATGGCTACACCTTC. Its protein product is CSVEDERAAPNYGYTF.

This clonotype has ten or more counts. CDR3 residues: CAISGERNTEAFF. The CDR3 DNA reads TGTGCCATCAGTGGGGAGCGGAACACTGAAGCTTTCTTT. V and J are TRBV10-3 and TRBJ1-1; D is uncertain. The CDR3 runs 13 residues. V was clipped by 4 bases and J by 1 base, with 7 bases between them. Germline-derived CDR1 and CDR2 are ENHRY and SYGVKD.